This T cell receptor (beta chain) comes out of a study of OX40 agonist ivuxolimab in advanced cancers. Study-wide background: Three patients, one with hepatocellular carcinoma and two with cutaneous melanoma, achieved partial responses.

With V trimmed by 6 bases and J by 4 bases, 8 bases remained unmatched. This CDR3 is built from 14 residues. From germline, CDR1 is SNHLY and CDR2 FYNNEI. Clones were sequenced by immunoSEQ multiplex PCR, and TCRdb holds only the in-frame ones, with some missing. Seen here are fewer than 75,000 clones, roughly 86% observed once, and the top ten hold around 2.8%. This material consisted of CD4+ or CD8+ T cells sorted from blood, taken in a trial of the OX40 agonist ivuxolimab. This sequence originates from an adult with an advanced solid tumor such as melanoma, head and neck, liver or kidney cancer. The chain recombines TRBV2 with TRBJ2-7, with 8 bases that match TRBD2. As DNA, the CDR3 is TGTGCCAGCAGGACGGGACTAGGATCTTACGAGCAGTACTTC. Its translation: CASRTGLGSYEQYF.